This T cell receptor beta chain was documented in a study of T cell responses to AZD1222 COVID-19 vaccine. The table came from immunoSEQ multiplex PCR; TCRdb's copy has only in-frame clones and leaves some out. The table records roughly 120,000 clones, around 88% of them present only once. The V end lost 3 bases, the J end lost 7 bases, and 16 bases lay between the germline ends. The CDR3 is made up of 16 amino acids. Germline V gene sequence: CDR1 LGHNA, CDR2 YNFKEQ. The starting material was peripheral blood, obtained on day 0 of AZD1222 vaccination. This clonotype was obtained from an adult in good health. This rearrangement joins TRBV4-2 to TRBJ1-6; no clear D. CDR3 sequence: CASSHPSGFINSPLHF. The CDR3 nucleotides are TGTGCCAGCAGCCACCCGTCGGGGTTCATCAATTCACCCCTCCACTTT.